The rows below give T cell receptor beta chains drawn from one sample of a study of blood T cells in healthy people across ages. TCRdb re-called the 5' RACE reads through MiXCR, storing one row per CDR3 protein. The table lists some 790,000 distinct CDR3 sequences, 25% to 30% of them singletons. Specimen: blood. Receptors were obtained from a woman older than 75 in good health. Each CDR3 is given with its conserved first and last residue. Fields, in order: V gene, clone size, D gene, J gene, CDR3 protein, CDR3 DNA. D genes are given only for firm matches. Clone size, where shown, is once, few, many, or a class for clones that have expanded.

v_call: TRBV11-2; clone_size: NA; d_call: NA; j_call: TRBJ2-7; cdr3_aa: CASSFTGGSSYEQYF; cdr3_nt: TGTGCCAGCAGCTTTACTGGGGGGAGCTCCTACGAGCAGTACTTC
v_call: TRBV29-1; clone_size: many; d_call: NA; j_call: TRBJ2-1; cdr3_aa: CSVRLPPYNEQFF; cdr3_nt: TGCAGCGTTAGACTCCCTCCCTACAATGAGCAGTTCTTC
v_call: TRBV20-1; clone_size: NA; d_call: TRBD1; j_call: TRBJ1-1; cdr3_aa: CSAIGGQGAPEAFF; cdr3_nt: TGCAGTGCTATAGGGGGACAGGGCGCGCCTGAAGCTTTCTTT
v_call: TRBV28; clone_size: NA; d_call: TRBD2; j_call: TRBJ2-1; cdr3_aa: CASRERTSPPLNEQFF; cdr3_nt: TGTGCCAGCAGGGAGAGGACTAGCCCACCTTTGAATGAGCAGTTCTTC
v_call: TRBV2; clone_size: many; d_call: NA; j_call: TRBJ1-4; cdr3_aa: CASRAQGGEKLFF; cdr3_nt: TGTGCCAGCAGAGCACAGGGAGGCGAAAAACTGTTTTTT
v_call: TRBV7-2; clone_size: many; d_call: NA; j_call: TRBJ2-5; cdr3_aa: CASSLSSGQETQYF; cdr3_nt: TGTGCCAGCAGCTTAAGTAGCGGACAAGAGACCCAGTACTTC
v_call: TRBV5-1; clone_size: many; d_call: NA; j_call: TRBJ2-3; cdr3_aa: CASSLELVTDTQYF; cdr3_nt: TGCGCCAGCAGCTTGGAGCTCGTCACAGATACGCAGTATTTT
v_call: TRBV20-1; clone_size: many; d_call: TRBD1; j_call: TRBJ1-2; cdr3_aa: CSARVTGYYGYTF; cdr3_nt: TGCAGTGCTAGAGTGACAGGGTACTATGGCTACACCTTC
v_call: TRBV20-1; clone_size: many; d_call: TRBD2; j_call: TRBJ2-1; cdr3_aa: CSANLRLAGNGNEQFF; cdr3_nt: TGCAGTGCTAATCTTCGGCTAGCGGGGAACGGGAATGAGCAGTTCTTC
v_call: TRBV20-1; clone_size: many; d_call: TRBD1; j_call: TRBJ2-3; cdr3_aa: CSAPQQGALADTQYF; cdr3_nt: TGCAGTGCTCCACAACAGGGGGCGCTTGCAGATACGCAGTATTTT
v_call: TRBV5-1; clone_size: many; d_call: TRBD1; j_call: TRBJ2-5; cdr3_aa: CASSLDGTGTQAQYF; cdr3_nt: TGCGCCAGCAGCTTGGACGGGACAGGGACCCAAGCCCAGTACTTC
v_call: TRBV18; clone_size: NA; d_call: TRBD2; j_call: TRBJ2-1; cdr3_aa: CASSPSGGVYEQFF; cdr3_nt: TGTGCCAGCTCACCAAGCGGGGGGGTCTATGAGCAGTTCTTC
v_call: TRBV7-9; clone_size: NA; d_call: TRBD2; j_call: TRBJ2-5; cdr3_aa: CASSTTGLAGPEVETQYF; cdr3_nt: TGTGCCAGCAGCACAACGGGACTAGCGGGCCCCGAGGTGGAGACCCAGTACTTC
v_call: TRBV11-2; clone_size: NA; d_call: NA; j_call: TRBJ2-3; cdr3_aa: CVSTQGTTDTQYF; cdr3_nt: TGTGTCAGCACGCAGGGAACCACAGATACGCAGTATTTT
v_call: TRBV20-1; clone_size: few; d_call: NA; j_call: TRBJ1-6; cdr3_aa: CSARDPGNSPLHF; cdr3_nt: TGCAGTGCTAGAGATCCAGGAAATTCACCCCTCCACTTT
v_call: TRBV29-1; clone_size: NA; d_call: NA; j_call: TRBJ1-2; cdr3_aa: CSVDRQGSYGYTF; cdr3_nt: TGCAGCGTTGACCGGCAGGGTAGCTATGGCTACACCTTC
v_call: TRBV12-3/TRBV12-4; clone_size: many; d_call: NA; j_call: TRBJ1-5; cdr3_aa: CASSSGGGSNQPQHF; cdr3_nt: TGTGCCAGCAGTTCGGGGGGAGGAAGCAATCAGCCCCAGCATTTT
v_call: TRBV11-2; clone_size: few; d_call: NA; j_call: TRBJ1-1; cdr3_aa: CASSPRDPNTEAFF; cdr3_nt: TGTGCCAGCAGCCCCCGAGATCCGAACACTGAAGCTTTCTTT
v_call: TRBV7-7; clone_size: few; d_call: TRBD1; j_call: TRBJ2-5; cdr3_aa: CASSLGLQGAAETQYF; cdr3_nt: TGTGCCAGCAGCTTAGGTCTGCAGGGGGCGGCGGAGACCCAGTACTTC
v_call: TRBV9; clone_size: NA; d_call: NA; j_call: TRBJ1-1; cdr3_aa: CASSGGVANTEAFF; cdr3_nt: TGTGCCAGCAGCGGGGGGGTGGCGAACACTGAAGCTTTCTTT
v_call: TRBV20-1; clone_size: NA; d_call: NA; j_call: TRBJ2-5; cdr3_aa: CSAVDSKMETQYF; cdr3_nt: TGCAGTGCGGTGGACAGTAAGATGGAGACCCAGTACTTC
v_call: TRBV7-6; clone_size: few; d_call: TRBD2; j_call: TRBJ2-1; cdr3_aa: CASSLAPASGIGNEQFF; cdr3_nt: TGTGCCAGCAGCTTAGCCCCCGCTAGCGGAATCGGGAATGAGCAGTTCTTC
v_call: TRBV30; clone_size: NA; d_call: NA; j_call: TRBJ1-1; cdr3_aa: CAWIRSPGTEAFF; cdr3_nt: TGTGCCTGGATTAGGAGTCCGGGCACTGAAGCTTTCTTT
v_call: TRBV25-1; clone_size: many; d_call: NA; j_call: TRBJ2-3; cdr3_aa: CASRTGGDTQYF; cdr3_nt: TGTGCCAGCAGGACCGGGGGAGATACGCAGTATTTT
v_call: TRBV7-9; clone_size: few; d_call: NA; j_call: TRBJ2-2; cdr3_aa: CASSRLDRNTGELFF; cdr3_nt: TGTGCCAGCAGCCGCCTGGACAGAAACACCGGGGAGCTGTTTTTT
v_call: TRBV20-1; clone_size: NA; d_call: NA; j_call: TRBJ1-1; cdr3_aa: CSARPAHSTHEAFF; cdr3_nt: TGCAGTGCTCGACCCGCGCACTCCACCCACGAAGCTTTCTTT
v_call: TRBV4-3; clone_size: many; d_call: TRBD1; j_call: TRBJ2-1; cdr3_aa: CASSPSGTGGRNEQFF; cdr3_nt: TGCGCCAGCAGCCCAAGCGGGACAGGGGGTAGGAATGAGCAGTTCTTC
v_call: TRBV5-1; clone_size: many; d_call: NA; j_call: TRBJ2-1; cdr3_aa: CASSLTAGGNEQFF; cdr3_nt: TGCGCCAGCAGCTTGACAGCGGGTGGGAATGAGCAGTTCTTC
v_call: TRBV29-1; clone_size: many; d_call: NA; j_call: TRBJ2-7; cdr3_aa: CSARDSAYEQYF; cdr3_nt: TGCAGCGCTAGGGACTCAGCCTACGAGCAGTACTTC
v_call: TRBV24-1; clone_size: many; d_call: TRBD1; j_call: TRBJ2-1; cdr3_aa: CATSDRTGYEQFF; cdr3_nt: TGTGCCACCAGTGACAGGACAGGGTATGAGCAGTTCTTC
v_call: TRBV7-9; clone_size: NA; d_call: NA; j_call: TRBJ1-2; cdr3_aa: CASSFGDNYGYTF; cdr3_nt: TGTGCCAGCAGCTTTGGGGACAACTATGGCTACACCTTC
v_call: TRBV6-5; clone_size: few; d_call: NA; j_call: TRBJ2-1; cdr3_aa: CASRYDGNNEQFF; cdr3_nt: TGTGCCAGCAGGTACGACGGAAACAATGAGCAGTTCTTC
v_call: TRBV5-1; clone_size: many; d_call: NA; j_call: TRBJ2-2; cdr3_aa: CASSLGPLSGENTGELFF; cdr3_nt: TGCGCCAGCAGCTTGGGTCCTTTGAGCGGAGAGAACACCGGGGAGCTGTTTTTT
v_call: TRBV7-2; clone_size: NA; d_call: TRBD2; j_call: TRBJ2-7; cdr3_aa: CASSLGINGGNYEQYF; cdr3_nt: TGTGCCAGCAGCTTAGGCATCAACGGGGGGAACTACGAGCAGTACTTC
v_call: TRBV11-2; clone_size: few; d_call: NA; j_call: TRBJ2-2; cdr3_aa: CASSLSIGTVNTGELFF; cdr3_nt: TGTGCCAGCAGCCTGAGCATAGGCACCGTGAACACCGGGGAGCTGTTTTTT
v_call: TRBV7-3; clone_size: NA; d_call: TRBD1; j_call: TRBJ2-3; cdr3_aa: CASSFGQGLTDTQYF; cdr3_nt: TGTGCCAGCAGCTTTGGACAGGGTTTGACAGATACGCAGTATTTT
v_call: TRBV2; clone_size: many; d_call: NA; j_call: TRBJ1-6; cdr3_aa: CASRIEGAHSPLHF; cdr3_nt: TGTGCCAGCAGGATTGAGGGCGCGCATTCACCCCTCCACTTT
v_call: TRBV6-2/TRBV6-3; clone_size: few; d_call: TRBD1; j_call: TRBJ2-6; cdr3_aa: CASSQRQGAGNVLTF; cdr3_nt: TGTGCCAGCAGCCAAAGACAGGGGGCGGGCAACGTCCTGACTTTC
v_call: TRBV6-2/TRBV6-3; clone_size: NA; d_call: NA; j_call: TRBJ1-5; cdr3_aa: CANSYSGASNQPQHF; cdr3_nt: TGTGCCAACAGTTACTCGGGGGCTAGCAATCAGCCCCAGCATTTT
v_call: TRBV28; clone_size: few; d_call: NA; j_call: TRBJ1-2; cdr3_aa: CASSSPGRAGYTF; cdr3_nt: TGTGCCAGCAGTTCCCCCGGGCGGGCGGGCTACACCTTC
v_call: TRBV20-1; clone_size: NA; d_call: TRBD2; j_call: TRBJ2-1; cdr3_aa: CSARHLDTGLAGEYNEQFF; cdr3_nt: TGCAGTGCTAGACACTTAGATACGGGACTAGCGGGGGAGTACAATGAGCAGTTCTTC
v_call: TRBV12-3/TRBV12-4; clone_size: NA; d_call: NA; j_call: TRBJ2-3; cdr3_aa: CVSSFRESSTDTQYF; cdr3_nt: TGTGTCAGCAGTTTTCGGGAGTCGAGCACAGATACGCAGTATTTT
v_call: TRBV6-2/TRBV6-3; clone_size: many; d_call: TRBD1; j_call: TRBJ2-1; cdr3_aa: CASSYIGQGVRNNEQFF; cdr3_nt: TGTGCCAGCAGTTATATAGGGCAGGGGGTAAGGAACAATGAGCAGTTCTTC
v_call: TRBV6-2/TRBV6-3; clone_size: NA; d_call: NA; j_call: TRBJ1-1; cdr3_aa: CASSYRTDEAFF; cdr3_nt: TGTGCCAGCAGTTACCGGACTGATGAAGCTTTCTTT
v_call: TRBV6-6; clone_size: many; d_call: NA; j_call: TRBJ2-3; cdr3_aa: CASSPVAGAQYF; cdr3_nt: TGTGCCAGTTCTCCCGTCGCAGGGGCGCAGTATTTT
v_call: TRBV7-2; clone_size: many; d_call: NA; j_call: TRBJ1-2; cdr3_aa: CASSLERGGYGYTF; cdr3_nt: TGTGCCAGCAGCTTAGAGCGGGGGGGCTATGGCTACACCTTC
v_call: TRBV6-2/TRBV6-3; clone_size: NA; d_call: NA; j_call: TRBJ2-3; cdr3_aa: CASNYGGVGTDTQYF; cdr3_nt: TGTGCCAGCAATTACGGGGGCGTCGGGACAGATACGCAGTATTTT
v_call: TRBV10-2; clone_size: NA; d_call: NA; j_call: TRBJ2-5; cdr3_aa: CASKMTATAQETQYF; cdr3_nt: TGCGCCAGCAAGATGACAGCTACGGCCCAAGAGACCCAGTACTTC
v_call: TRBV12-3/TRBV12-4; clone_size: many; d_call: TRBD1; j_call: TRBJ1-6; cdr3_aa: CASSARQGKGYNSPLHF; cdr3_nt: TGTGCCAGCAGTGCCCGACAGGGGAAGGGCTATAATTCACCCCTCCACTTT
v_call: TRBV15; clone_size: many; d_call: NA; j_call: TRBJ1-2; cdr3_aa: CATSIPPSAAGNGGYTF; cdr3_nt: TGTGCCACCAGCATCCCACCTTCCGCTGCAGGTAATGGTGGCTACACCTTC
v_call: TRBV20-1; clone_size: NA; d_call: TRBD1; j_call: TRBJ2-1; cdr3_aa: CSARGGLTGTGGWNEQFF; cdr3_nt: TGCAGTGCTAGAGGGGGCCTAACCGGGACAGGGGGATGGAATGAGCAGTTCTTC
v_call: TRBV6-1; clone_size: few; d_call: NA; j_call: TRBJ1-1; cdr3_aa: CASRFTEAFF; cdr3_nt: TGTGCCAGCAGATTCACTGAAGCTTTCTTT
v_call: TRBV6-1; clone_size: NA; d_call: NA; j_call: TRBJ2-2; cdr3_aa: CASSRDVHTGELFF; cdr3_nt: TGTGCCAGCAGTAGGGACGTTCACACCGGGGAGCTGTTTTTT
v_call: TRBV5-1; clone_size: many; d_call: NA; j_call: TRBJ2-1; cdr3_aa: CASSLEAGYNEQFF; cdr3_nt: TGCGCCAGCAGCTTGGAGGCCGGCTACAATGAGCAGTTCTTC
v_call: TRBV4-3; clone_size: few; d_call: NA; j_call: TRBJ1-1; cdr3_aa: CASSQGDTEAFF; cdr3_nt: TGCGCCAGCAGCCAAGGGGACACTGAAGCTTTCTTT